This TCR beta chain came from a study of response to subunit inactivated influenza vaccine. CDR1 and CDR2 from the germline V gene are SQVTM and ANQGSEA. The CDR3 is 15 amino acids. Trimming cost V 2 bases and J 4 bases; bases outside gene matches: 9. Notes on this clonotype: As yet, its antigen is unknown.

Notes on the study in general: That few new T cells are recruited by each seasonal influenza vaccination was the authors' suggestion.

TCRdb independently ran MiXCR on the RT-PCR reads; one entry per CDR3 protein. The sample holds 400,000 to 550,000 distinct CDR3 sequences, about 25% seen once. The source was CD4+ T cells sorted from PBMCs, collected 4 to 6 days after vaccination. The source of this sequence is a man in his fifties who received an inactivated influenza vaccine. This chain uses TRBV29-1 with TRBJ2-3, with TRBD2 identical over 7 bases. The chain's CDR3 is CSVEPPAGDPDTQYF. Written as DNA, the CDR3 is TGCAGCGTTGAACCCCCGGCGGGAGACCCAGATACGCAGTATTTT.